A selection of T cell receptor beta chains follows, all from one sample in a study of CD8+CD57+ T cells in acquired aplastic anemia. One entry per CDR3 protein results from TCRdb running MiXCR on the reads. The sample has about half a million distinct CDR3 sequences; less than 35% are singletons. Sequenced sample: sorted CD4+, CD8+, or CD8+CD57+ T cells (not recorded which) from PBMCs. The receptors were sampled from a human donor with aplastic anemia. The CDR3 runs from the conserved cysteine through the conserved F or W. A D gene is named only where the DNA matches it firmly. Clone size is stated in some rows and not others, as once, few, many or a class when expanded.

CDR3aa: CASSLDGTSSGANVLTF
CDR3nt: TGTGCCAGCAGCTTAGACGGGACGAGCTCTGGGGCCAACGTCCTGACTTTC
d_gene: NA
v_gene: TRBV7-3
abundance: few
j_gene: TRBJ2-6

CDR3aa: CASSLTSGVTDTQYF
CDR3nt: TGTGCCAGCAGTTTGACTAGCGGGGTCACAGATACGCAGTATTTT
d_gene: TRBD2
v_gene: TRBV6-4
abundance: NA
j_gene: TRBJ2-3

CDR3aa: CASSLDGSTYEQYF
CDR3nt: TGCGCCAGCAGCTTGGATGGCTCGACCTACGAGCAGTACTTC
d_gene: NA
v_gene: TRBV5-1
abundance: many
j_gene: TRBJ2-7

CDR3aa: CASSEAGGQGYSPLHF
CDR3nt: TGTGCCAGCAGTGAAGCGGGCGGGCAGGGATACTCACCCCTCCACTTT
d_gene: NA
v_gene: TRBV6-1
abundance: NA
j_gene: TRBJ1-6

CDR3aa: CASSPGRNEQFF
CDR3nt: TGTGCCAGCAGCCCCGGACGCAATGAGCAGTTCTTC
d_gene: NA
v_gene: TRBV7-3
abundance: many
j_gene: TRBJ2-1

CDR3aa: CAWSVSGASYEQYF
CDR3nt: TGTGCCTGGAGTGTAAGCGGGGCCTCCTACGAGCAGTACTTC
d_gene: TRBD2
v_gene: TRBV30
abundance: NA
j_gene: TRBJ2-7

CDR3aa: CASSLKPGTGLNEQFF
CDR3nt: TGTGCCAGCAGCTTAAAACCCGGGACAGGTCTTAATGAGCAGTTCTTC
d_gene: TRBD1
v_gene: TRBV7-3
abundance: NA
j_gene: TRBJ2-1

CDR3aa: CASSLLGAYEQYF
CDR3nt: TGTGCCAGCAGCTTGCTGGGGGCCTACGAGCAGTACTTC
d_gene: NA
v_gene: TRBV7-4
abundance: many
j_gene: TRBJ2-7

CDR3aa: CASSPGTGYLETQYF
CDR3nt: TGTGCCAGCAGTCCCGGGACAGGCTACTTGGAGACCCAGTACTTC
d_gene: TRBD1
v_gene: TRBV25-1
abundance: NA
j_gene: TRBJ2-5

CDR3aa: CSVTPGGRDGYTF
CDR3nt: TGCAGCGTTACCCCTGGGGGGCGCGATGGCTACACCTTC
d_gene: NA
v_gene: TRBV29-1
abundance: many
j_gene: TRBJ1-2

CDR3aa: CASSQEYRQGSGNTIYF
CDR3nt: TGCGCCAGCAGCCAAGAGTACCGACAGGGCTCTGGAAACACCATATATTTT
d_gene: TRBD1
v_gene: TRBV4-3
abundance: NA
j_gene: TRBJ1-3

CDR3aa: CSVEGDSQLQGYTF
CDR3nt: TGCAGCGTTGAAGGGGACAGCCAACTTCAGGGCTACACCTTC
d_gene: TRBD1
v_gene: TRBV29-1
abundance: many
j_gene: TRBJ1-2

CDR3aa: CAISSLEMNTEAFF
CDR3nt: TGTGCCATCAGCTCACTCGAGATGAACACTGAAGCTTTCTTT
d_gene: NA
v_gene: TRBV10-3
abundance: NA
j_gene: TRBJ1-1

CDR3aa: CATNQGVQPQHF
CDR3nt: TGCGCCACTAATCAGGGGGTACAGCCCCAGCATTTT
d_gene: TRBD1
v_gene: TRBV10-1
abundance: many
j_gene: TRBJ1-5

CDR3aa: CASSYGTAQETQYF
CDR3nt: TGTGCCAGCAGTTACGGGACGGCCCAAGAGACCCAGTACTTC
d_gene: NA
v_gene: TRBV2
abundance: NA
j_gene: TRBJ2-5

CDR3aa: CASSPNTETQYF
CDR3nt: TGTGCCAGCAGCCCAAATACGGAGACCCAGTACTTC
d_gene: NA
v_gene: TRBV7-2
abundance: NA
j_gene: TRBJ2-5

CDR3aa: CASSGTSGRAIEQFF
CDR3nt: TGTGCCAGCAGCGGGACTAGCGGGAGGGCCATTGAGCAGTTCTTC
d_gene: TRBD2
v_gene: TRBV2
abundance: many
j_gene: TRBJ2-1

CDR3aa: CSVGTGGLSGYTF
CDR3nt: TGCAGCGTTGGGACAGGGGGCCTTAGTGGCTACACCTTC
d_gene: TRBD1
v_gene: TRBV29-1
abundance: few
j_gene: TRBJ1-2

CDR3aa: CASSLDILVGKINTEAFF
CDR3nt: TGTGCCAGCAGTTTAGATATCTTGGTCGGGAAGATCAACACTGAAGCTTTCTTT
d_gene: NA
v_gene: TRBV12-3/TRBV12-4
abundance: NA
j_gene: TRBJ1-1

CDR3aa: CASSRDGRTGELFF
CDR3nt: TGTGCCAGCAGCAGGGACGGACGGACCGGGGAGCTGTTTTTT
d_gene: NA
v_gene: TRBV5-6
abundance: few
j_gene: TRBJ2-2

CDR3aa: CASSLDGTEAFF
CDR3nt: TGTGCCAGCAGCTTAGACGGCACTGAAGCTTTCTTT
d_gene: NA
v_gene: TRBV7-6
abundance: many
j_gene: TRBJ1-1

CDR3aa: CASSYTFSWGGYTF
CDR3nt: TGTGCCAGCAGTTACACCTTCAGTTGGGGCGGCTACACCTTC
d_gene: NA
v_gene: TRBV24-1
abundance: NA
j_gene: TRBJ1-2

CDR3aa: CASSVGFGGYEQYF
CDR3nt: TGTGCCAGCAGCGTCGGTTTCGGGGGCTACGAGCAGTACTTC
d_gene: NA
v_gene: TRBV9
abundance: many
j_gene: TRBJ2-7

CDR3aa: CSARSTIPGHKIYGYTF
CDR3nt: TGCAGTGCTAGATCTACGATTCCGGGACACAAAATCTATGGCTACACCTTC
d_gene: NA
v_gene: TRBV20-1
abundance: few
j_gene: TRBJ1-2

CDR3aa: CASSVVGSDTQYF
CDR3nt: TGTGCCAGCAGCGTAGTAGGATCAGATACGCAGTATTTT
d_gene: NA
v_gene: TRBV9
abundance: many
j_gene: TRBJ2-3

CDR3aa: CASSLAKGQGGNEKLFF
CDR3nt: TGTGCCAGCAGCTTAGCGAAGGGACAGGGAGGAAATGAAAAACTGTTTTTT
d_gene: TRBD1
v_gene: TRBV11-1
abundance: NA
j_gene: TRBJ1-4

CDR3aa: CASSLSSQPNTEAFF
CDR3nt: TGTGCCAGCAGCTTATCCTCACAGCCGAACACTGAAGCTTTCTTT
d_gene: NA
v_gene: TRBV7-9
abundance: few
j_gene: TRBJ1-1

CDR3aa: CASSSAWSDLYEQYF
CDR3nt: TGTGCCAGCAGCTCCGCCTGGTCAGACCTTTACGAGCAGTACTTC
d_gene: NA
v_gene: TRBV7-2
abundance: NA
j_gene: TRBJ2-7

CDR3aa: CASSPPPKTYEQYF
CDR3nt: TGTGCCAGCAGCCCACCGCCCAAGACCTACGAGCAGTACTTC
d_gene: NA
v_gene: TRBV5-8
abundance: few
j_gene: TRBJ2-7

CDR3aa: CASRPDAADTQYF
CDR3nt: TGTGCCAGTAGACCCGATGCCGCAGATACGCAGTATTTT
d_gene: NA
v_gene: TRBV19
abundance: many
j_gene: TRBJ2-3

CDR3aa: CSVEGGGPSVEQYF
CDR3nt: TGCAGCGTTGAAGGGGGTGGCCCATCCGTCGAGCAGTACTTC
d_gene: NA
v_gene: TRBV29-1
abundance: many
j_gene: TRBJ2-7

CDR3aa: CASSGGTGLRDEQFF
CDR3nt: TGTGCCAGCAGCGGAGGGACAGGGTTAAGGGATGAGCAGTTCTTC
d_gene: TRBD1
v_gene: TRBV9
abundance: NA
j_gene: TRBJ2-1

CDR3aa: CAGSKTGGKAEAFF
CDR3nt: TGTGCCGGCAGCAAGACAGGGGGTAAGGCTGAAGCTTTCTTT
d_gene: TRBD1
v_gene: TRBV7-2
abundance: NA
j_gene: TRBJ1-1

CDR3aa: CASSSGTQMNTEAFF
CDR3nt: TGCGCCAGCAGCTCCGGGACACAGATGAACACTGAAGCTTTCTTT
d_gene: NA
v_gene: TRBV5-1
abundance: few
j_gene: TRBJ1-1

CDR3aa: CASSQVMGTGGYTF
CDR3nt: TGCGCCAGCAGCCAAGTGATGGGTACCGGTGGCTACACCTTC
d_gene: NA
v_gene: TRBV4-3
abundance: many
j_gene: TRBJ1-2

CDR3aa: CASSQDMVEGRQPQHF
CDR3nt: TGCGCCAGCAGCCAAGACATGGTTGAGGGCCGTCAGCCCCAGCATTTT
d_gene: NA
v_gene: TRBV4-1
abundance: few
j_gene: TRBJ1-5

CDR3aa: CSAPGSSHNEQFF
CDR3nt: TGCAGTGCCCCCGGAAGCTCCCACAATGAGCAGTTCTTC
d_gene: NA
v_gene: TRBV20-1
abundance: few
j_gene: TRBJ2-1

CDR3aa: CATSQRGQLSYEQYF
CDR3nt: TGTGCCACAAGTCAAAGGGGACAGCTCTCCTACGAGCAGTACTTC
d_gene: TRBD1
v_gene: TRBV11-2
abundance: many
j_gene: TRBJ2-7

CDR3aa: CASTRQTSGDSPLHF
CDR3nt: TGTGCCAGTACAAGACAGACCTCAGGGGATTCACCCCTCCACTTT
d_gene: NA
v_gene: TRBV19
abundance: NA
j_gene: TRBJ1-6

CDR3aa: CASRPRTQYTEAFF
CDR3nt: TGTGCCAGCAGACCCCGGACACAGTACACTGAAGCTTTCTTT
d_gene: NA
v_gene: TRBV7-2
abundance: NA
j_gene: TRBJ1-1

CDR3aa: CAISPGREDQPQHF
CDR3nt: TGTGCCATCAGCCCAGGCCGAGAGGATCAGCCCCAGCATTTT
d_gene: NA
v_gene: TRBV10-3
abundance: many
j_gene: TRBJ1-5